This T cell receptor (beta chain) was recorded in a study of blood T cell repertoires in COVID-19. Study details: The United States, Italy and Spain were the sources of the acute and convalescent COVID-19 samples. In each case, the material was cDNA or gDNA derived from T cells, B-cell-depleted T cells, or PBMCs.

Looked up from germline, CDR1 is GTSNPN and CDR2 is SVGIG (reference sequence). The CDR3 is 14 residues long. Trimming removed 0 bases at V and 5 bases at J, with 12 bases between. Study processing details: Amplification from reference gene primers served as the basis for estimated nucleated cell counts. The repertoire was sequenced with immunoSEQ multiplex PCR; TCRdb's copy has only in-frame clones and lacks some. That table is the source of V, J and clone size, and D and trimming were worked out from the DNA. The sample records roughly 200,000 clones, over 70% being singletons. Sequencing was done on a sample of peripheral blood. The genes are TRBV30 and TRBJ2-3, with D tentatively TRBD2 (5 bases). This TCR came from a man between 60 and 70 years old with acute or convalescent COVID-19. The CDR3 DNA reads TGTGCCTGGAGTGTCTCGACTCGGGGAGATACGCAGTATTTT. This encodes CAWSVSTRGDTQYF.